This record looks at one TCR beta chain sequence and its context. Its antigen is not yet known. No much larger clone exists at a distance of one base, and base qualities are not known. These data come from a study of blood T cell repertoires in COVID-19 (dated by TCRdb to about 2020). Regarding the study in general: The collaborator samples originated in the United States, Italy and Spain and spanned the acute and convalescent phases of COVID-19. The material from the prospective study consisted of cDNA or gDNA derived from T cells, B-cell-depleted T cells, or PBMCs. Subjects who had been exposed to COVID-19, were actively infected with it, or had recovered from it provided the deeply sampled blood TCRbeta repertoires that made up the dataset. A freely available public database, intended as a resource for researchers studying the immune response to SARS-CoV-2, is where the repertoires were released. The samples were drawn from the first 160 participants of the ongoing ImmuneRACE study and from some 1,300 subjects provided by 6 global collaborators. The sample metadata nearly always contained a de-identified subject ID, COVID-19 status, age in years and sex. Where available, HLA class I and class II types were taken from metadata supplied by the sample provider and were not determined by assay-based typing.

The investigation overall reported the following: The quantity of clinical and demographic metadata differed by source and by participant and was supplied without curation.

Taken from cysteine to phenylalanine, the CDR3 has 15 residues. The sequence is cut down to CDR3 DNA, 45 bases in frame from base 1. Per the germline V gene, SGHTA is the CDR1 and FQGNSA is the CDR2. Relative to germline, V is 0 bases shorter and J is 0 bases shorter, with 6 bases between their ends. TCRbeta CDR3 regions were amplified from genomic DNA by means of the immunoSEQ Assay, a bias-controlled multiplex PCR. The authors processed their data as follows. The number of nucleated cells in each sample was estimated by amplification of reference gene primers within the assay. To quantify the absolute abundance of each unique TCRbeta CDR3 rearrangement, sequence reads were collapsed and filtered. For each sample, productive Simpson clonality was calculated as the square root of Simpson's diversity index across productive rearrangements. The immuneACCESS repertoire file appears here via TCRdb, limited to in-frame rearrangements. These files lack a portion of the clones; in checked studies, under half of the deficit traces to unresolved V genes, and the cause of the others is not known. V, J and clone size reflect that table, while D and trimming were determined from the DNA. The sample data list over 300,000 clones, and approximately 85% of these were observed just once. Clones ranked in the top ten supply roughly 2% of the sample.

Enrolling through a virtual design, the prospective study's participants ranged in age from roughly 18 to 89 years and lived across around 25 United States geographic areas. Cohort assignment in the prospective study relied on participant-reported clinical history from a screening survey and a study questionnaire. For ImmuneRACE Cohort 3, a participant was defined as recovered based on two consecutive negative NP/OP PCR tests, clearance by a healthcare professional, or resolution of symptoms. In the prospective study, mobile phlebotomists collected whole blood, serum and a nasopharyngeal or oropharyngeal swab from each participant. Participants in the prospective study had the option to provide additional blood draws and questionnaires over an approximately 2-month period. Prospective study blood samples were shipped either frozen or at room temperature before DNA extraction.

This receptor chain uses TRBV7-2 and TRBJ2-1, with the D gene too uncertain to name. Source material: PBMCs or T cells enriched from blood (not recorded which). The clonotype was recovered from a man aged 25-45 years who had recovered from COVID-19. The CDR3 region: CASSLAASSYNEQFF. The DNA sequence is given as TGTGCCAGCAGCTTAGCCGCTAGCTCCTACAATGAGCAGTTCTTC. The CDR3 plus the reference TRBV7-2 and TRBJ2-1 genes for the other parts give the full variable domain: GAGVSQSPSNKVTEKGKDVELRCDPISGHTALYWYRQSLGQGLEFLIYFQGNSAPDKSGLPSDRFSAERTGGSVSTLTIQRTQQEDSAVYLCASSLAASSYNEQFFGPGTRLTVL.